The rows below give T cell receptor beta chains drawn from one sample of a study of blood T cell repertoires in COVID-19. The table came from immunoSEQ multiplex PCR; TCRdb's copy has only in-frame clones and leaves some out. The data contain roughly 64,000 clones, about three quarters of them seen just once; the ten biggest clones take up roughly 4.8%. Sequenced: peripheral blood. Receptors were obtained from a human donor in a cohort sampled during active COVID-19. The CDR3 runs from the conserved cysteine through the conserved F or W. D genes are given only for firm matches. Clone size is stated in some rows and not others, as once, few, many or a class when expanded.

d_call j_call clone_size v_call cdr3_nt cdr3_aa
- TRBJ2-5 once TRBV12-3/TRBV12-4 TGTGCCAGCAGCCTGGGGGGCGGGGGGACCCAGTACTTC CASSLGGGGTQYF
- TRBJ1-2 - TRBV5-1 TGCGCCAGCAGCTTGGCTTCGATGAGCGGGGGCGATGGCTACACCTTC CASSLASMSGGDGYTF
TRBD1 TRBJ1-1 - TRBV7-2 TGTGCCAGCAGCTCCCGGACAGGTGGGTGGCCTGAAGCTTTCTTT CASSSRTGGWPEAFF
- TRBJ1-2 once TRBV11-2 TGTGCCAGCAGCCACTTAAACTATGGCTACACCTTC CASSHLNYGYTF
TRBD1 TRBJ1-2 - TRBV6-5 TGTGCCAGCAGGGTGGACAGGGTCAGCTATGGCTACACCTTC CASRVDRVSYGYTF
- TRBJ1-5 once TRBV7-2 TGTGCCAGCAGCTTAGTGGCGGCACTAAATAGCAATCAGCCCCAGCATTTT CASSLVAALNSNQPQHF
TRBD2 TRBJ2-1 - TRBV6-6 TGTGCCAGCATGGACCTCGTTAGCGGGGATGACAATGAGCAGTTCTTC CASMDLVSGDDNEQFF
- TRBJ2-2 - TRBV3-1/TRBV3-2 TGTGCCAGCAGCCAAGATTCCAGGGGCACCGGGGAGCTGTTTTTT CASSQDSRGTGELFF
TRBD1 TRBJ1-2 - TRBV5-1 TGCGCCAGCAGCTCGGACAGGGATGATGGCTACACCTTC CASSSDRDDGYTF
- TRBJ1-6 - TRBV2 TGTGCCAGCACCGCCCTGAGGGGGAGGGGAGGCTCACCCCTCCACTTT CASTALRGRGGSPLHF
- TRBJ2-7 - TRBV27 TGTGCCAGCAGTTGGGGGCGCCGCGGCGAGCAGTACTTC CASSWGRRGEQYF
- TRBJ2-1 - TRBV3-1/TRBV3-2 TGTGCCAGCAGCCCAAATCGGGTATACGACAATGAGCAGTTCTTC CASSPNRVYDNEQFF
TRBD2 TRBJ2-7 - TRBV7-8 TGTGCCAGCAGCCCCGGACTAGCGGGGCTTAGCTCCTACGAGCAGTACTTC CASSPGLAGLSSYEQYF
- TRBJ2-5 once TRBV20-1 TGCGGCGGGGCGGACCAAGAGACCCAGTACTTC CGGADQETQYF
- TRBJ2-1 few TRBV6-2/TRBV6-3 TGTGCCAGCAGTTACCCCCCCGAGGAGCAGTTCTTC CASSYPPEEQFF
- TRBJ2-5 - TRBV2 TGTGCCAGCAGACTGCCAAGAGAGACCCAGTACTTC CASRLPRETQYF